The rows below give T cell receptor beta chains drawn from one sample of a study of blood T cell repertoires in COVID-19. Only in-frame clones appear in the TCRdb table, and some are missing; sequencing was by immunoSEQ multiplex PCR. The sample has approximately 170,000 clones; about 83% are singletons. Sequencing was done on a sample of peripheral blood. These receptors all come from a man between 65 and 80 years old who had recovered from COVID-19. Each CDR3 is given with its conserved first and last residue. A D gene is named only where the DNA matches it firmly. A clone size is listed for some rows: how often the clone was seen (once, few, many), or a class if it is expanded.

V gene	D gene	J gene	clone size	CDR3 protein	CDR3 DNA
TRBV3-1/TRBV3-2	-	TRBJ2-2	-	CASSSILRGTGELFF	TGTGCCAGCAGTAGCATTTTAAGAGGCACCGGGGAGCTGTTTTTT
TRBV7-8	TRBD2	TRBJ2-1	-	CASSRDLAGHNEQFF	TGTGCCAGCAGCCGAGACCTAGCGGGACACAATGAGCAGTTCTTC
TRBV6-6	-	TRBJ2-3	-	CASSPPGLTGYGTDTQYF	TGTGCCAGCAGTCCCCCGGGGTTGACGGGGTATGGGACAGATACGCAGTATTTT
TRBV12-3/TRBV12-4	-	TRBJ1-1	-	CASSVTGNTEAFF	TGTGCCAGCAGCGTGACAGGGAACACTGAAGCTTTCTTT
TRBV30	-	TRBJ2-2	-	CAWSSTGELFF	TGTGCCTGGAGTTCAACCGGGGAGCTGTTTTTT
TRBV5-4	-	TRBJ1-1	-	CASRFDSMNTEAFF	TGTGCCAGCAGGTTCGACAGCATGAACACTGAAGCTTTCTTT
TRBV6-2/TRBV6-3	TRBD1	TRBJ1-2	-	CASSYQRGQGAYGYTF	TGTGCCAGCAGTTACCAGCGCGGACAGGGGGCGTATGGCTACACCTTC
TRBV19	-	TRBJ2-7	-	CASSAAHGTYEQYF	TGTGCCAGTAGTGCCGCCCATGGCACCTACGAGCAGTACTTC
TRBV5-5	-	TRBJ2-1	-	CASSELALVNEQFF	TGTGCCAGCAGCGAACTAGCTCTAGTCAATGAGCAGTTCTTC
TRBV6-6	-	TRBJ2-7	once	CASSTEKTYEQYF	TGTGCCAGCAGTACAGAGAAGACCTACGAGCAGTACTTC
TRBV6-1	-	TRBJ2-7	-	CASSKAPLYEQYF	TGTGCCAGCAGTAAAGCCCCTCTTTACGAGCAGTACTTC
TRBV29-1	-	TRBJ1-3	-	CSVLYIEGDRNTIYF	TGCAGCGTTCTATATATTGAGGGGGATAGAAACACCATATATTTT
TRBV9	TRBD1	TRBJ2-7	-	CASSHGQGANEQYF	TGTGCCAGCAGCCACGGACAGGGGGCTAACGAGCAGTACTTC